The T cell receptor beta chain under discussion was sequenced for a study of tissue T cells after allogeneic stem cell transplantation. Germline-derived CDR1 and CDR2 are LGHNA and YSYQKL. The CDR3 spans 14 residues. The V and J ends lost 3 bases and 3 bases respectively, with 11 bases between them. TCRdb's copy holds only in-frame clones and misses some; the assay was immunoSEQ multiplex PCR. The top ten clones hold around 0.5% of a sample with approximately 45,000 clones, around 70% of them seen once. Notes on this clone: Mouse gene names apply. The sequenced fragment ends 1 residue before the CDR3 boundary, so the rest is inferred from the germline J gene. This CDR3 is also generated by other DNA sequences in the sample.

This clonotype originated in a pool of C57BL/6 mice in good health. Sequenced input: sorted cells pooled from one or two spleens. The chain has TRBV2 and TRBJ1-2; tentative D call: TRBD1 (5 bases). The CDR3 loop reads CASSQDGGYSDYTF. CDR3 DNA (partial): TGTGCCAGCAGCCAGGATGGGGGTTACTCCGACTACACC.